This passage covers 9 T cell receptor beta chains from one sample sequenced in a study of blood T cells in healthy people across ages. Combining a sample-barcoded 5' primer with a J-beta primer mix, a second PCR ran for 7 to 11 cycles. TCRdb re-analysed the 5' RACE reads in MiXCR, keeping a single row per CDR3 protein. This table holds 650,000 or so distinct CDR3 sequences, approximately 52% found once. Specimen: blood. The origin of the receptors is a woman of 80 years or more in good health.

This clonotype has a count of ten or more. This chain connects TRBV23-1 to TRBJ2-7, with D possibly matching TRBD1 (6 bases). TRBV23-1 falls under the ORF class, with uncertain function. Trimming left V 8 bases short and J 5 bases short, with 10 bases between. The CDR3 is 11 amino acids. The CDR3 sequence: CASEGVNEQYF. The CDR3 bases are TGCGCCAGCGAGGGGGTGAACGAGCAGTACTTC.

A word on this clonotype: This clone may be a read error of a much larger clone one base away. J is TRBJ2-1 and V is TRBV20-1; D might be TRBD2 (7 bases). Germline V gives CDR1 DFQATT, CDR2 SNEGSKA (reference sequence). The CDR3 has 12 amino acids. CDR3 in DNA: TGCAGTGTGGGGGGGCCAAACAATGTGCAGTTCTTC. Translated: CSVGGPNNVQFF.

The chain uses TRBV12-3 or TRBV12-4 and TRBJ2-6; D remains ambiguous. Trimming left V 2 bases short and J 3 bases short, with 8 bases between. This CDR3 region has 15 residues. The CDR3 loop is CASSLTGLGANVLTF. DNA for the CDR3: TGTGCCAGCAGTTTAACCGGGCTTGGGGCCAACGTCCTGACTTTC.

This clonotype was found many times. The rearrangement joins TRBV3-1 to TRBJ2-1; D remains ambiguous. V lost 1 base and J 4 bases, leaving 14 bases between the germline ends. The length of the CDR3 is 16 residues. CDR1 LGHDT and CDR2 YNNKEL come from the germline V gene (reference sequence). The CDR3 DNA follows: TGTGCCAGCAGCCAAGGTGAGAACAGAGGATACAATGAGCAGTTCTTC. As protein: CASSQGENRGYNEQFF.

This sequence joins TRBV29-1 and TRBJ1-5; D uncertain. V gave up 8 bases and J gave up 2 bases, with 13 bases separating them. Germline values: CDR1 SQVTM, CDR2 ANQGSEA. The CDR3 has 13 residues. The CDR3 region is CSSPRLGNQPQHF. The CDR3 nucleotides read TGCAGCTCGCCCAGGCTTGGCAATCAGCCCCAGCATTTT.

This clonotype has ten or more counts. V and J are TRBV5-1 and TRBJ2-7; no firm D call. CDR3 length equals 14 residues. Trimming pared 0 bases from V and 3 bases from J, leaving 10 bases between. Per the germline V gene, CDR1 is SGHRS and CDR2 is YFSETQ. The CDR3 nucleotides are TGCGCCAGCAGCTTGGACGGCGGTCTCTACGAGCAGTACTTC. Amino acid sequence: CASSLDGGLYEQYF. Combining the CDR3 with reference TRBV5-1 and TRBJ2-7 gives the whole variable domain KAGVTQTPRYLIKTRGQQVTLSCSPISGHRSVSWYQQTPGQGLQFLFEYFSETQRNKGNFPGRFSGRQFSNSRSEMNVSTLELGDSALYLCASSLDGGLYEQYFGPGTRLTVT.

This clonotype was seen ten or more times. The chain is built from TRBV6-2 or TRBV6-3 and TRBJ2-5; 7 bases match TRBD2. Germline CDR1 is MNHEY and CDR2 is SVGEGT. V trimming: 0 bases; J trimming: 1 base; junction bases outside the gene matches: 2. The CDR3 has 15 amino acids. CDR3 nucleotide sequence: TGTGCCAGCAGTTACTCCTCTAGCGGCCAAGAGACCCAGTACTTC. Translated: CASSYSSSGQETQYF.

This clonotype was seen only once. A much bigger clone sits one base away, suggesting this may be a read error. In DNA, the CDR3 is TGTGCCAGCAACCAAGGCATGGGGGAGCAGTTCTTC. Translation gives CASNQGMGEQFF. The chain has TRBV3-1 and TRBJ2-1; D gene ambiguous. Germline V gene data show CDR1 as LGHDT and CDR2 as YNNKEL (reference sequence). The CDR3 length is 12 residues.

This clonotype occurred many times. The gene calls are TRBV29-1 and TRBJ1-2; 8 bases are a match to TRBD1. With V trimmed by 5 bases and J by 7 bases, 9 bases remained unmatched. The V gene's germline CDR1 is SQVTM and CDR2 ANQGSEA. CDR3 size: 13 residues. CDR3 bases: TGCAGCGTTCAGGACAGGGTTTCCCTTGGCTACACCTTC. Its translation is CSVQDRVSLGYTF.